A selection of T cell receptor beta chains follows, all from one sample in a study of CD8 T cells in ankylosing spondylitis. TCRdb called the 5' RACE reads again in MiXCR, with one record for every CDR3 protein. The sample comprises around 7,000 distinct CDR3 sequences, more than 8% of which are singletons, and around 23% rests with the top ten. The sequencing input was blood, either unsorted or a sorted T cell fraction (not recorded which). These receptor sequences come from a male donor with ankylosing spondylitis or in good health (not recorded which). CDR3s include the opening cysteine and the closing phenylalanine or tryptophan. Fields, in order: clone size, J gene, V gene, D gene, CDR3 DNA, CDR3 protein. D genes are given only for firm matches. Size is omitted from some rows. Given values are once, few, many or a class for expanded clones.

>many|TRBJ2-6|TRBV9|NA
TGTGCCAGCAGCGTAGTAAGCGGGCCTGGGGCCAACGTCCTGACTTTC
CASSVVSGPGANVLTF
>few|TRBJ2-2|TRBV9|NA
TGTGCCAGCAGCGCCCCGACAGAAGTGAACACCGGGGAGCTGTTTTTT
CASSAPTEVNTGELFF
>many|TRBJ2-3|TRBV9|NA
TGTGCCAGCAGCGTAGCCGGTACCGGGACAGATACGCAGTATTTT
CASSVAGTGTDTQYF
>NA|TRBJ2-3|TRBV9|NA
TGTGCCAGCAGCGTTGACTATAAGCCAGATACGCAGTATTTT
CASSVDYKPDTQYF
>medium-sized|TRBJ1-4|TRBV9|NA
TGTGCCAGCAGCGTAGCCGTTGGAACTAATGAAAAACTGTTTTTT
CASSVAVGTNEKLFF
>few|TRBJ1-6|TRBV9|NA
TGTGCCAGCAGCGCGTTCTCGGCAGGGTCACCCCTCCACTTT
CASSAFSAGSPLHF
>NA|TRBJ2-5|TRBV9|NA
TGTGCCAGCAGCGGCCCCGGGTGGGGGGAGACCCAGTACTTC
CASSGPGWGETQYF
>few|TRBJ1-3|TRBV6-4|NA
TGTGCCAGCAGTGACAGGGCAACTGGGAAAAACACCATATATTTT
CASSDRATGKNTIYF
>many|TRBJ2-1|TRBV9|NA
TGTGCCAGCAGCGCCATATTCGGCGGTGAGACCTACAATGAGCAGTTCTTC
CASSAIFGGETYNEQFF
>few|TRBJ2-6|TRBV9|NA
TGTGCCAGCAGCGTAGTTACGGGGGCCAACGTCCTGACTTTC
CASSVVTGANVLTF
>medium-sized|TRBJ2-1|TRBV9|NA
TGTGCCAGCAGCGAGTGGGGTAACAATGAGCAGTTCTTC
CASSEWGNNEQFF
>few|TRBJ1-2|TRBV9|NA
TGTGCCAGCAGCGTAGGGGGGCGTGTGACCTTC
CASSVGGRVTF
>medium-sized|TRBJ2-3|TRBV9|NA
TGTGCCAGCAGCGTAGAAAGGCTTCCTAGCACAGATACGCAGTATTTT
CASSVERLPSTDTQYF
>many|TRBJ2-5|TRBV9|TRBD2
TGTGCCAGCAGCCCGGGACTAGCGGGGGCCCAAGAGACCCAGTACTTC
CASSPGLAGAQETQYF
>NA|TRBJ1-1|TRBV9|TRBD1
TGTGCCAGCAGCGGGCAGGGGGCCACTGAAGCTTTCTTT
CASSGQGATEAFF
>many|TRBJ2-1|TRBV9|TRBD2
TGTGCCAGCAGCGTAGGCAGCGGGGGGGCAAGAAATGAGCAGTTCTTC
CASSVGSGGARNEQFF
>many|TRBJ2-3|TRBV9|NA
TGTGCCAGCAGTGAGGACGGGAGAAGCACAGATACGCAGTATTTT
CASSEDGRSTDTQYF
>many|TRBJ2-3|TRBV9|NA
TGTGCCAGCAGCGTAGGGGACACAACAGATACGCAGTATTTT
CASSVGDTTDTQYF
>many|TRBJ1-2|TRBV9|NA
TGTGCCAGCAGCGTAGCCGACAGAGATACTAACTATGGCTACACCTTC
CASSVADRDTNYGYTF
>medium-sized|TRBJ1-6|TRBV9|TRBD1
TGTGCCAGCAGCGTATTTGGAACAGGGGGCAGGAATTCACCCCTCCACTTT
CASSVFGTGGRNSPLHF
>NA|TRBJ2-3|TRBV9|TRBD2
TGTGCCAGCAGCGTAGGACTAGCGGCCACAGATACGCAGTATTTT
CASSVGLAATDTQYF
>many|TRBJ2-2|TRBV9|NA
TGTGCCAGCAACGAAGATGGGGGTGCGAACACCGGGGAGCTGTTTTTT
CASNEDGGANTGELFF
>many|TRBJ1-2|TRBV9|TRBD1
TGTGCCAGCAGCGGACAGGGTGTCGGCTACACCTTC
CASSGQGVGYTF
>NA|TRBJ2-1|TRBV9|TRBD1
TGTGCCAGCAGCGCTGGGGGACAGCCAAACAATGAGCAGTTCTTC
CASSAGGQPNNEQFF
>few|TRBJ2-1|TRBV9|NA
TGTGCCAGCAGCGACCCCGGTCAGGACGGCCAATTCAGTTACAATGAGCAGTTCTTC
CASSDPGQDGQFSYNEQFF
>medium-sized|TRBJ2-5|TRBV9|TRBD1
TGTGCCAGCAGCGCCGGGACAGCCCAAGAGACCCAGTACTTC
CASSAGTAQETQYF
>medium-sized|TRBJ2-3|TRBV9|NA
TGTGCCAGCAGCGTAGGATCAGCGGTCACAGATACGCAGTATTTT
CASSVGSAVTDTQYF
>many|TRBJ2-1|TRBV9|TRBD2
TGTGCCAGCAGCGTAGTGCCTAGCGGGTTGGGCTCCTACAATGAGCAGTTCTTC
CASSVVPSGLGSYNEQFF
>many|TRBJ2-5|TRBV9|NA
TGTGCCAGCAGCGCCCCACAGGAGAACCAAGAGACCCAGTACTTC
CASSAPQENQETQYF